This T cell receptor beta chain was captured by sequencing in a study of T cell responses to AZD1222 COVID-19 vaccine. For the study at large: Both about-4-week and about-12-week second-dose recipients were combined. Study-level results: Receipt of two AZD1222 doses was followed by a rise in Spike-specific TCR breadth and depth. No repertoire was sampled before or during the peak T cell response, only after it.

The CDR3 is made up of 17 amino acids. Germline-derived CDR1 and CDR2 are KGHSH and LQKENI. Trimming took 6 bases from V and 2 from J, leaving 20 bases between them. Profiling relied on immunoSEQ multiplex PCR, and the TCRdb table lists in-frame clones only, not all of them. The sample holds more than 110,000 clones, around 90% seen once. This clone was recorded once. Its target is unknown. The chain joins TRBV18 to TRBJ2-1, with a possible D match to TRBD2 (5 bases). The clonotype was recovered from an adult in good health. Sample: peripheral blood, taken on day 0 of AZD1222 vaccination. In nucleotides, the CDR3 is TGTGCCAGCTCGCCTGAGCTCCGGACTCATCCCTACAATGAGCAGTTCTTC. Translation: CASSPELRTHPYNEQFF.